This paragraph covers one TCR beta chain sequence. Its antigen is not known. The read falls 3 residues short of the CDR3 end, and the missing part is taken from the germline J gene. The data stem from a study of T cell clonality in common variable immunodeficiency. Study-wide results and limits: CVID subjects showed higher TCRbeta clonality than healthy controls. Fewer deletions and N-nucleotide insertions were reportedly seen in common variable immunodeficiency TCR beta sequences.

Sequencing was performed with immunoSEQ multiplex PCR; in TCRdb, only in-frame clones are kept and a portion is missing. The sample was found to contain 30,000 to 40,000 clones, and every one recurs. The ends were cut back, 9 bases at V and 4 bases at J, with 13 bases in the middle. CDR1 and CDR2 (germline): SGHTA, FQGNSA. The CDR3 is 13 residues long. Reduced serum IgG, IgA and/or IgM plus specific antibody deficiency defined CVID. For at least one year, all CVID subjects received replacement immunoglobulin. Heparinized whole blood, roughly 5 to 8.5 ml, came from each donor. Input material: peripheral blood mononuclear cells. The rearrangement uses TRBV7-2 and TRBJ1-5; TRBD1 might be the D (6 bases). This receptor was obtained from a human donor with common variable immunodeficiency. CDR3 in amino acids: CARPDSHNQPQHF. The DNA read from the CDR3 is TGTGCCAGACCGGACAGCCATAATCAGCCC.